The sequence of this TCR beta chain was determined in a study of cytomegalovirus exposure and HLA in healthy donors. Vbeta (60) and Jbeta (13) primers were used in the PCR. The repertoire was sequenced with immunoSEQ multiplex PCR; TCRdb's copy has only in-frame clones and lacks some. The sample totals 150,000 to 200,000 clones. CDR3 length: 14 residues. Germline assignment: CDR1 SGHRS and CDR2 YFSETQ. The germline V and J ends were trimmed by 2 bases and 4 bases, with 10 bases remaining between them. The receptor was derived from an older woman in good health and CMV-seronegative. The rearrangement joins TRBV5-1 to TRBJ1-3; no reliable D call. Sequenced input: PBMCs. DNA of the CDR3: TGCGCCAGCAGCTTTGGGCTGGCGGGAAACACCATATATTTT. Protein product: CASSFGLAGNTIYF.